The table lists the clone carrying this TCR beta chain with a few counts. Sequencing used immunoSEQ multiplex PCR; TCRdb keeps in-frame clones, though not all of them. The sample has 450,000 to 600,000 clones, 87% seen once. The entry originates in a study of blood T cell repertoires in COVID-19. The CDR3 sequence is 14 residues long. The J segment lost 7 bases and the V segment lost 2 bases, leaving 5 bases of the junction unmatched. The V gene's germline CDR1 is LGHNA and CDR2 YNFKEQ. The gene calls are TRBV4-2 and TRBJ2-7, with 10 bases identical to TRBD1. Sequenced input: PBMCs or T cells enriched from blood (not recorded which). This clonotype was sampled from a woman aged 18-30 years who had recovered from COVID-19. This CDR3 is CASSQPGQGREQYF. The CDR3, as DNA: TGTGCCAGCAGCCAACCGGGACAGGGGAGAGAGCAGTACTTC.